These T cell receptor beta chains were read from a single sample in a study of early T cells in non-severe SARS-CoV-2 infection. From the 5' RACE reads, TCRdb called clonotypes with MiXCR, one entry per CDR3 protein. Of about 64,000 distinct CDR3 sequences in the sample, just over 20% are singletons; the top ten hold approximately 15%. This specimen was whole blood, taken at baseline. Every receptor here comes from an adult who was a healthcare worker with PCR-confirmed SARS-CoV-2 infection or an uninfected control (not recorded which). The CDR3 runs from the conserved cysteine through the conserved F or W. The order of the fields is D gene, clone size, V gene, J gene, CDR3 protein, CDR3 DNA. The D gene is left open where the match is weak. Only part of the rows carry a size: once, few, many, or a class if the clone is expanded.

-	few	TRBV12-3/TRBV12-4	TRBJ1-3	CASSLSTGNTIYF	TGTGCCAGCAGTTTAAGCACTGGAAACACCATATATTTT
TRBD1	few	TRBV9	TRBJ2-7	CASSVGQGPEHEQYF	TGTGCCAGCAGCGTAGGACAGGGTCCGGAACACGAGCAGTACTTC
-	-	TRBV5-1	TRBJ1-5	CASSLTGVQSQPQHF	TGCGCCAGCAGCTTGACCGGGGTCCAAAGTCAGCCCCAGCATTTT
-	-	TRBV6-6	TRBJ2-1	CASSYSVGRVWVF	TGTGCCAGCAGTTACTCGGTAGGGCGGGTCTGGGTCTTC
-	-	TRBV4-1	TRBJ1-1	CASSQDQDKNTEAFF	TGCGCCAGCAGCCAAGACCAGGACAAGAACACTGAAGCTTTCTTT
-	-	TRBV4-1	TRBJ1-3	CASSQGRSGNTIYF	TGCGCCAGCAGCCAAGGGCGATCTGGAAACACCATATATTTT
-	-	TRBV5-1	TRBJ1-1	CASSLPGQGAEAFF	TGCGCCAGCAGCTTGCCGGGCCAGGGCGCTGAAGCTTTCTTT
-	-	TRBV12-3/TRBV12-4	TRBJ1-2	CASTTPLVALYGYTF	TGTGCCAGCACCACCCCCTTAGTTGCCCTCTATGGCTACACCTTC
-	many	TRBV7-9	TRBJ1-6	CASRTVNESPLHF	TGTGCCAGCCGGACGGTCAACGAATCACCCCTCCACTTT
-	few	TRBV11-2	TRBJ2-7	CASSLDPSVYEQYF	TGTGCCAGCAGCTTGGACCCGTCCGTCTACGAGCAGTACTTC
-	few	TRBV7-9	TRBJ2-7	CASGFRTEQYF	TGTGCCAGCGGCTTTCGGACCGAGCAGTACTTC
-	-	TRBV3-1	TRBJ2-3	CASSQRTASTDTQYF	TGTGCCAGCAGCCAGAGGACAGCTAGCACAGATACGCAGTATTTT
-	few	TRBV19	TRBJ2-6	CASSIQVSGANVLTF	TGTGCCAGTAGTATCCAGGTGTCTGGGGCCAACGTCCTGACTTTC
-	few	TRBV5-1	TRBJ2-1	CASSTGPSNEQFF	TGCGCCAGCAGCACGGGACCATCCAATGAGCAGTTCTTC
-	few	TRBV2	TRBJ2-1	CASTPRGSSYNEQFF	TGTGCCAGCACCCCTCGGGGAAGCTCCTACAATGAGCAGTTCTTC
-	-	TRBV2	TRBJ2-1	CASSPPRIDYLNEQFF	TGTGCCAGCAGTCCCCCGCGAATAGATTATCTCAATGAGCAGTTCTTC